This T cell receptor (beta chain) was recorded in a study of T cells in localized non-small cell lung cancer. Study observations and caveats: Among the tissues sampled, uninvolved adjacent lung had the highest T cell clonality, above tumor. Adjacent lung was found to contain a median around 58 of the top 100 tumor clones. Higher blood T cell density went with longer overall survival.

Notes on this clone: Its target is unknown.

Some clones are missing from TCRdb's copy, which holds only in-frame ones; the method was immunoSEQ multiplex PCR. The table includes a few thousand clones, roughly 28% detected once. The TCR originated in an older female donor with stage II squamous cell lung carcinoma. The input for sequencing was lung tumor tissue, taken before any cancer treatment.

The CDR3 DNA sequence: TGTGCCAGCAGCTTGGAGACGTCCGCCCTTAACTATGGCTACACCTTC. Its translation: CASSLETSALNYGYTF. This chain uses TRBV11-3 with TRBJ1-2; no clear D gene. Germline CDR1 is SGHNT and CDR2 is YENEEA. V shed 3 bases and J shed 1 base, with 15 bases lying between them. The CDR3 runs 16 residues.